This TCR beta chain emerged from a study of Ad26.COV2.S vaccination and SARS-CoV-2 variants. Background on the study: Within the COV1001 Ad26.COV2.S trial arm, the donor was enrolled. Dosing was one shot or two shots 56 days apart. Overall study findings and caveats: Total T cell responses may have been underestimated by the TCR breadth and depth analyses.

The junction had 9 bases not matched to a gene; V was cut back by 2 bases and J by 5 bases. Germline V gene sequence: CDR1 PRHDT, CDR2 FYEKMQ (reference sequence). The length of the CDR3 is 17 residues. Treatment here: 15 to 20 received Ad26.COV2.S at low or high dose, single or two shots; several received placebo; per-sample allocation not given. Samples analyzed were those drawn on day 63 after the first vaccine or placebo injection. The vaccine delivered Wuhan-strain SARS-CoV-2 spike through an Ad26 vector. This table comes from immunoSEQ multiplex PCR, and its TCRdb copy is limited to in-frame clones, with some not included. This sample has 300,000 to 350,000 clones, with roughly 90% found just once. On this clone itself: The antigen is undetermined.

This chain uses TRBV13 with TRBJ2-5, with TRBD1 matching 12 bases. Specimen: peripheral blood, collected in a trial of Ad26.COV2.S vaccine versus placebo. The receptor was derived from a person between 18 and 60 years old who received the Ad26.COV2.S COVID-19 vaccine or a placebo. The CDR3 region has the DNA TGTGCCAGCAGCTTATTGGGGACAGGGGGCTGGGAGGAGACCCAGTACTTC. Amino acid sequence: CASSLLGTGGWEETQYF.